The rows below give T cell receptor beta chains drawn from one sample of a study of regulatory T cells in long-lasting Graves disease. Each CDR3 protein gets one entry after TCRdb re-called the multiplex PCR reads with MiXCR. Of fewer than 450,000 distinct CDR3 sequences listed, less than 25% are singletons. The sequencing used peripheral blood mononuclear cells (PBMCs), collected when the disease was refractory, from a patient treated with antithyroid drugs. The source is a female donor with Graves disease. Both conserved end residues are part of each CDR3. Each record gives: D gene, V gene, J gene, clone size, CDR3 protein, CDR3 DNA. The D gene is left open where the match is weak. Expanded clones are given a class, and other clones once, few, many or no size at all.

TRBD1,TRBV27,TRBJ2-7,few,CASSLYQGDEQYF,TGTGCCAGCAGTTTATACCAGGGGGACGAGCAGTACTTC
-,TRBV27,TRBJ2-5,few,CASRTARETQYF,TGTGCCAGCAGGACAGCGAGAGAGACCCAGTACTTC
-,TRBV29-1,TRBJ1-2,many,CSVEFSDSYGYTF,TGCAGCGTGGAATTCTCGGACAGCTATGGCTACACCTTC
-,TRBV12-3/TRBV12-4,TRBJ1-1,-,CASSFLGLNTEAFF,TGTGCCAGCAGTTTTCTCGGTTTGAACACTGAAGCTTTCTTT
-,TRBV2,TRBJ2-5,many,CASSEGATQETQYF,TGTGCCAGCAGTGAAGGTGCTACCCAAGAGACCCAGTACTTC
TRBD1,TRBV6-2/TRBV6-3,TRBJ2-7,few,CASRDGDRVYEQYF,TGTGCCAGCAGAGATGGGGACAGGGTCTACGAGCAGTACTTC
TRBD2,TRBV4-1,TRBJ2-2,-,CASSQERGSGTGELFF,TGCGCCAGCAGCCAAGAACGCGGGAGTGGCACCGGGGAGCTGTTTTTT
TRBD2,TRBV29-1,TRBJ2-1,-,CSVPSGRAYNEQFF,TGCAGCGTACCAAGCGGGAGGGCGTACAATGAGCAGTTCTTC
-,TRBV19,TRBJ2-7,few,CASSRNAGFGEQYF,TGTGCCAGTAGTAGGAACGCGGGGTTTGGGGAGCAGTACTTC
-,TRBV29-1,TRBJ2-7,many,CSVRWGDEQYF,TGCAGCGTCCGGTGGGGGGACGAGCAGTACTTC
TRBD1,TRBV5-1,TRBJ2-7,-,CASSGTGANSYEQYF,TGCGCCAGCAGCGGGACAGGGGCCAACTCCTACGAGCAGTACTTC
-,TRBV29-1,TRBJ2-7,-,CSVRDNTYEQYF,TGCAGCGTTAGGGACAACACCTACGAGCAGTACTTC
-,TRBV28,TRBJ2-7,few,CASSLSGFEQYF,TGTGCCAGCAGTTTATCGGGGTTTGAGCAGTACTTC
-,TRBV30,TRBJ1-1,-,CAWSVQDRGRNTEAFF,TGTGCCTGGAGTGTACAAGACAGAGGAAGGAACACTGAAGCCTTCTTT